This passage covers 26 T cell receptor beta chains from one sample sequenced in a study of blood T cell repertoires in COVID-19. Clones were read by immunoSEQ multiplex PCR, and TCRdb kept only the in-frame ones, dropping some. The sample holds about 52,000 clones; more than 70% are singletons and the top ten take about 22%. The source material was peripheral blood. These receptors were obtained from a woman older than 75 with acute or convalescent COVID-19.

This clone was observed a handful of times. The chain links TRBV11-3 to TRBJ1-2; D ambiguous. The germline V and J ends were trimmed by 0 bases and 4 bases, with 6 bases remaining between them. The V gene's germline CDR1 is SGHNT and CDR2 YENEEA. This CDR3 contains 13 residues. CDR3 sequence: CASSLDGSYGYTF. CDR3 DNA: TGTGCCAGCAGCTTAGATGGCAGCTATGGCTACACCTTC.

The chain employs TRBV10-2 and TRBJ2-7, with 11 bases lining up with TRBD2. From germline, CDR1 is WSHSY and CDR2 SAAADI. Trimming cost V 5 bases and J 2 bases; bases outside gene matches: 2. The CDR3 totals 14 residues. CDR3 residues: CASSKTSGAYEQYV. CDR3 nucleotide sequence: TGCGCCAGCAGTAAGACTAGCGGGGCCTACGAGCAGTACGTC.

The chain recombines TRBV9 with TRBJ2-5; D perhaps matches TRBD2 (5 bases). This CDR3 has 14 residues. V was clipped by 4 bases and J by 5 bases, with 15 bases between them. The germline V gene encodes CDR1 SGDLS and CDR2 YYNGEE. The CDR3 DNA reads TGTGCCAGCAGCCCGAGGCTAGCCGGGGAGACCCAGTACTTC. The encoded protein is CASSPRLAGETQYF.

V usage is TRBV4-2 and J usage is TRBJ2-3; 10 nucleotides agree with TRBD2. The junction had 5 bases not matched to a gene; V was cut back by 6 bases and J by 2 bases. The CDR3 sequence is 15 residues long. Germline V lookup: CDR1 LGHNA, CDR2 YNFKEQ. CDR3 in amino acids: CASSQLAGSTDTQYF. The CDR3 DNA reads as TGTGCCAGCAGTCAACTAGCGGGGTCCACAGATACGCAGTATTTT.

The chain employs TRBV19 and TRBJ1-6, with TRBD1 identical over 10 bases. The germline V gene has CDR1 LNHDA and CDR2 SQIVND (reference sequence). After removal of 7 bases from V and 3 bases from J, the junction contained 3 bases not matched to a gene. The CDR3 runs 15 residues. This CDR3 reads CASKGDRGYNSPLHF. Here the CDR3 DNA reads TGTGCCAGTAAGGGGGACAGGGGCTATAATTCACCCCTCCACTTT.

V is TRBV5-1 and J is TRBJ1-4; 8 nucleotides align to TRBD1. CDR3 length: 14 amino acids. V dropped 0 bases and J dropped 7; count of bases not matched to a gene: 2. The V gene's germline CDR1 is SGHRS and CDR2 YFSETQ. As DNA, the CDR3 is TGCGCCAGCAGCTTGGGGACAGGGAGTGAAAAACTGTTTTTT. Translated, it gives CASSLGTGSEKLFF.

J is TRBJ1-2 and V is TRBV25-1; 7 positions match TRBD1. This CDR3 has 15 amino acids. Trimming took 4 bases from V and 7 from J; bases not matched to a gene: 12. The V gene's germline CDR1 is MGHDK and CDR2 SYGVNS. The CDR3 DNA reads as TGTGCCAGCAGTGGAACAGGGGTCACGCTTGTTGGCTACACCTTC. Its translation: CASSGTGVTLVGYTF.

The rearrangement joins TRBV10-3 to TRBJ1-1; D is perhaps TRBD1 (5 bases). The germline gives CDR1 ENHRY, CDR2 SYGVKD. The CDR3 is 18 amino acids. Trimming left V 2 bases short and J 5 bases short, with 24 bases between. The CDR3 bases are TGTGCCATCAGTGAGAGGGGAGGGGCCGCCGGGGTGGGAACTGAAGCTTTCTTT. The encoded protein is CAISERGGAAGVGTEAFF.

This clone was seen a few times. The chain joins TRBV6-5 to TRBJ1-1; 10 nucleotides align to TRBD1. Germline assignment: CDR1 MNHEY and CDR2 SVGAGI. This CDR3 spans 16 amino acids. Unmatched junction bases numbered 7, after V lost 0 bases and J lost 6 bases. CDR3 loop: CASSYSTGGLSAEAFF. The CDR3, as DNA: TGTGCCAGCAGTTACTCGACAGGGGGCTTATCTGCTGAAGCTTTCTTT.

The chain uses TRBV5-1 and TRBJ2-1; TRBD2 matches 10 bases. After removal of 6 bases from V and 4 bases from J, the junction contained 13 bases not matched to a gene. The CDR3 contains 17 residues. Germline V gives CDR1 SGHRS, CDR2 YFSETQ. The CDR3 nucleotides are TGCGCCAGCACACCCGGCCTGCTAGCGGGGGTTTACAATGAGCAGTTCTTC. Translated, it gives CASTPGLLAGVYNEQFF.

The chain recombines TRBV3-1 (or the pseudogene TRBV3-2) with TRBJ1-1; tentative D call: TRBD1 (5 bases). CDR3 length: 11 amino acids. The germline gives CDR1 LGHDT, CDR2 YNNKEL (reference sequence). The V and J ends lost 3 bases and 11 bases respectively, with 10 bases between them. The CDR3 sequence is CASSHTGMAFF. CDR3 nucleotide sequence: TGTGCCAGCAGCCATACAGGAATGGCTTTCTTT.

The gene calls are TRBV15 and TRBJ1-1; 7 nucleotides match TRBD1. The CDR3 length is 14 residues. With V trimmed by 6 bases and J by 0 bases, 4 bases remained unmatched. Germline V lookup: CDR1 LNHNV, CDR2 YYDKDF (reference sequence). CDR3 in amino acids: CATRDRVVNTEAFF. The CDR3 DNA sequence: TGTGCCACCAGAGACAGGGTTGTGAACACTGAAGCTTTCTTT.

The rearrangement joins TRBV7-9 to TRBJ1-2, with D perhaps matching TRBD1 (6 bases). Germline V gene lookup returns CDR1 SEHNR and CDR2 FQNEAQ (reference sequence). The ends were cut back, 2 bases at V and 8 bases at J, with 9 bases in the middle. There are 12 residues in the CDR3. The CDR3: CASSLHTGGYTF. Written as DNA, the CDR3 is TGTGCCAGCAGCTTACATACAGGGGGCTACACCTTC.

V gene TRBV4-1 combines with J gene TRBJ2-7, with D uncertain. With 4 bases removed from V and 0 bases from J, the gap between germline ends came to 25 bases. Germline CDR1 reads MGHRA; CDR2 reads YSYEKL. This CDR3 is built from 19 residues. The CDR3 DNA is TGCGCCAGCAGCCTTGCCATGGAACATTTTTCCCCTAGCTCCTACGAGCAGTACTTC. Encoded protein: CASSLAMEHFSPSSYEQYF.

The chain recombines TRBV6-6 with TRBJ1-1; 8 nucleotides match TRBD1. Trimming took 0 bases from V and 1 from J; bases not matched to a gene: 1. This CDR3 region has 15 residues. Per germline, CDR1 MNHNY and CDR2 SVGAGI (reference sequence). In DNA, the CDR3 is TGTGCCAGCAGTTACTCAGGACAGGGGAACACTGAAGCTTTCTTT. This gives the protein CASSYSGQGNTEAFF.

This clone was picked up a small number of times. The chain uses TRBV3-1 (or the pseudogene TRBV3-2) and TRBJ2-2; TRBD1 might be the D (6 bases). CDR1 is LGHDT and CDR2 is YNNKEL in the germline V gene (reference sequence). The CDR3 is made up of 13 amino acids. Trimming left V 7 bases short and J 6 bases short, with 12 bases between. The CDR3 is CASKQGEAGELFF. The CDR3 region has the DNA TGTGCCAGCAAACAGGGCGAGGCCGGGGAGCTGTTTTTT.

The chain couples TRBV2 to TRBJ2-1; 11 bases are a match to TRBD2. Germline lookup yields CDR1 SNHLY and CDR2 FYNNEI. The CDR3 totals 15 residues. V shed 7 bases and J 7 bases; nucleotides not matched to a gene: 9. The CDR3 here is CASKGSGGDWNEQFF. The CDR3 nucleotides read TGTGCCAGCAAGGGTAGCGGGGGGGATTGGAATGAGCAGTTCTTC.

The chain employs TRBV12-3 or TRBV12-4 and TRBJ1-5; D not resolved. This CDR3 is built from 12 residues. Trimming shortened V by 2 bases and J by 9 bases, and 8 bases separated the two germline ends. CDR3 DNA: TGTGCCAGCAGTTTAACCAGGCCGCCCCAGCATTTT. It is translated as CASSLTRPPQHF.

The chain links TRBV27 to TRBJ2-5; D remains ambiguous. V shed 3 bases and J shed 7 bases, with 12 bases lying between them. CDR3 length: 13 amino acids. Germline-derived CDR1 and CDR2 are MNHEY and SMNVEV (reference sequence). The CDR3 DNA is TGTGCCAGCAGTTTCCGATCTACAGCGACCCAGTACTTC. Translating it yields CASSFRSTATQYF.

This clone was counted a single time. The rearrangement links TRBV18 to TRBJ2-7; 8 nucleotides agree with TRBD2. There are 17 residues in the CDR3. The germline gives CDR1 KGHSH, CDR2 LQKENI. J was trimmed by 1 base and V by 6 bases; bases with no gene match: 14. CDR3 sequence (DNA): TGTGCCAGCTCCTCCTTGGCGATTAGCGGGGAATCCTACGAGCAGTACTTC. Protein product: CASSSLAISGESYEQYF. Using reference TRBV18 and TRBJ2-7 for the parts outside the CDR3, the full variable domain is NAGVMQNPRHLVRRRGQEARLRCSPMKGHSHVYWYRQLPEEGLKFMVYLQKENIIDESGMPKERFSAEFPKEGPSILRIQQVVRGDSAAYFCASSSLAISGESYEQYFGPGTRLTVT.

The J gene is TRBJ2-3, the V gene TRBV5-1, with 10 positions matching TRBD2. Losses at the gene ends were 0 bases for V and 2 bases for J; bases not matched to a gene: 6. From germline, CDR1 is SGHRS and CDR2 YFSETQ. The CDR3 contains 17 residues. In DNA, the CDR3 is TGCGCCAGCAGCTTGGTAGTAGCGGGGGGCACCACAGATACGCAGTATTTT. Translated: CASSLVVAGGTTDTQYF.

The chain employs TRBV5-1 and TRBJ1-3; 7 nucleotides match TRBD1. CDR3 length: 16 amino acids. V gave up 4 bases and J gave up 2 bases; unmatched junction bases: 9. CDR1 and CDR2 from the germline V gene are SGHRS and YFSETQ. The CDR3 DNA sequence: TGCGCCAGCAGCGGGGGACAGCCCGGGGCTGGAAACACCATATATTTT. Protein sequence: CASSGGQPGAGNTIYF.

The sample holds one count of this clone. V gene TRBV3-1 (or the pseudogene TRBV3-2) combines with J gene TRBJ1-1; D unresolved. The CDR3 is 15 residues long. V was pared by 4 bases and J by 3 bases, with 15 bases between. The germline V gene has CDR1 LGHDT and CDR2 YNNKEL (reference sequence). CDR3 loop: CASSPPGRVDTEAFF. The CDR3 DNA reads TGTGCCAGCAGCCCTCCCGGGCGGGTCGACACTGAAGCTTTCTTT.

This clone has just a few counts. V and J are TRBV5-6 and TRBJ1-4; the match to TRBD1 covers 8 bases. Germline V gene sequence: CDR1 SGHDT, CDR2 YYEEEE. The CDR3 sequence is 15 residues long. Trimming at V came to 0 bases and at J to 3 bases, leaving 1 base not matched to a gene. The CDR3 DNA reads as TGTGCCAGCAGCTTGGAACAGGGGGCTAATGAAAAACTGTTTTTT. Protein sequence: CASSLEQGANEKLFF.

This chain joins TRBV7-8 and TRBJ1-5; no reliable D call. The CDR3 length is 12 residues. The V gene's germline CDR1 is SGHVS and CDR2 FQNEAQ. V was shortened by 5 bases and J by 7 bases, with 9 bases between the two germline ends. The CDR3 DNA reads TGTGCCAGCAGCCAATCGGTACAGCCCCAGCATTTT. This translates into CASSQSVQPQHF.

This clone came up many times. The chain has TRBV2 and TRBJ1-1; a weak D match, TRBD1 (5 bases). The germline gives CDR1 SNHLY, CDR2 FYNNEI. Trimming removed 3 bases at V and 7 bases at J, with 12 bases between. The CDR3 has 13 residues. In DNA, the CDR3 is TGTGCCAGCAGTGATGGGGGGGAGGATGAAGCTTTCTTT. Translating it yields CASSDGGEDEAFF.